This T cell receptor (beta chain) was sequenced in a study of shared clonotypes between healthy human individuals. An approximately 200 ng quantity of DNA, 32,000 or so T cell genomes, went into the sorted-subset replicate PCRs. Assay used: immunoSEQ multiplex PCR; TCRdb lists only in-frame clones, some missing. Among some 2.1 million clones listed, 90% to 95% were seen once. Notes on this clone: Antigen: not known. Additional DNA sequences in this sample encode the identical CDR3.

Study outcomes and limitations: The four-donor shared clonotypes exceeded non-shared clonotypes in generation probability, with non-shared ones scoring lower.

It was into CD45RA+ naive and CD45RA-negative memory subsets that the CD4+ cells were split. Germline CDR1 reads MRHNA; CDR2 reads SNTAGT. V dropped 8 bases and J dropped 1 base, with 11 bases sitting between them. The CDR3 contains 13 residues. This TCR derives from a man between 18 and 35 years old in good health. The source material was naive CD4+ T cells sorted from blood. Described subset: CD45RA+ positively selected. This chain joins TRBV6-4 and TRBJ1-1; no reliable D call. The CDR3 region is CASSAQANTEAFF. Written as DNA, the CDR3 is TGTGCCAGCTCGGCCCAGGCGAACACTGAAGCTTTCTTT.